This T cell receptor (beta chain) was identified in a study of cytomegalovirus exposure and HLA in healthy donors. Study overall: Falling in the Caucasian-associated ancestry cluster were approximately 86% of 398 genotyped donors. The study, taken as a whole, reports: Among the sequence variants, a highly shared cluster was likely an artifact of sequencing.

Remarks on this clone: What it binds is not known.

At the time of sampling, donors were nominally healthy, though unrecorded immune exposures were likely. J lost 3 bases, V lost 4 bases, and 6 bases had no gene match. The CDR3 runs to 14 residues. Per germline, CDR1 SGHRS and CDR2 YFSETQ. The PCR employed 60 Vbeta primers together with 13 Jbeta primers. Measured with immunoSEQ multiplex PCR; TCRdb has only the in-frame clones, and not every one. This sample's table reports some 67,000 clones. Sample: PBMCs. This clonotype originated in a woman in her twenties or thirties in good health and CMV-seronegative. The gene calls are TRBV5-1 and TRBJ2-7, with 8 bases matching TRBD1. The CDR3 DNA follows: TGCGCCAGCAGCCCTGGACAGGGTCTCTACGAGCAGTACTTC. Translation gives CASSPGQGLYEQYF. Full variable domain (remainder filled in from reference TRBV5-1 and TRBJ2-7): KAGVTQTPRYLIKTRGQQVTLSCSPISGHRSVSWYQQTPGQGLQFLFEYFSETQRNKGNFPGRFSGRQFSNSRSEMNVSTLELGDSALYLCASSPGQGLYEQYFGPGTRLTVT.